This is a list of T cell receptor beta chains from one sample in a study of CD4 T cell repertoires in COVID-19. Generated by immunoSEQ multiplex PCR, the TCRdb table keeps only in-frame clones and is missing some. Found here are 20,000 or so clones, about 93% of them singletons; the top ten hold over 0.55%. The starting material was circulating follicular helper CD4+ T cells (cTfh) from blood, obtained before the COVID-19 pandemic. These receptors came from a human donor who had COVID-19. The CDR3 runs from the conserved cysteine through the conserved F or W.

TRBV7-9 | CASSYKKGTDNTGELFF
TRBV7-9 | CASSLERTAEAFF
TRBV7-9 | CASSTQGDQPQHF
TRBV5-1 | CASSLDGGEQETQYF
TRBV6-5 | CASSFRGTEAFF
TRBV10-2 | CATGDRDGYTF
TRBV15 | CATSKLTVSYEQYF
TRBV5-1 | CASRQDSEAFF
TRBV7-2 | CASSPLAIPTDTQYF
TRBV18 | CASSPGGRGNGEAFF
TRBV6-5 | CASSSNSNEQFF
TRBV19 | CASGSGGGTGANVLTF
TRBV11-1 | CASSLSRNEKLFF
TRBV15 | CATSRGSGGSYEQYF
TRBV5-1 | CASSLVVSGANVLTF
TRBV27 | CASLSSGSPTYNEQFF
TRBV6-1 | CASNDQLAGGGTQYF
TRBV2 | CASSDPGVTEAFF
TRBV11-2 | CASRGQPNSPLHF
TRBV4-1 | CASNMGGGSTDTQYF
TRBV5-6 | CASSLAQRGGLSDTQYF
TRBV6-6 | CASSDKGKRAF
TRBV6-4 | CASHQPPGLSYNEQFF
TRBV7-2 | CASSRQGNYEQYF
TRBV5-6 | CASSVGIGAYEQYF
TRBV19 | CASKAAPTNEKLFF
TRBV6-5 | CASSSGFPNYGYTF
TRBV11-1 | CASSLHYKETQYF
TRBV4-1 | CASSQSPLAGSTDTQYF
TRBV6-4 | CASSWSGTSGSGELFF
TRBV6-1 | CASSEDGGYSNQPQHF
TRBV7-3 | CASSLVGIGQGSYEQYF
TRBV19 | CASHTGGGERGAFF
TRBV7-7 | CASSLGRDYEQYF
TRBV11-1 | CASSLAGDTGELFF
TRBV5-1 | CASSLGGDGNTIYF
TRBV6-6 | CASRNTGSATEAFF
TRBV2 | CASSDSRGDNEQFF
TRBV9 | CASSASRSGGAGANVLTF
TRBV7-2 | CASSLISATANLNYGYTF
TRBV4-1 | CASSPGEGATNYGYTF
TRBV18 | CASSPQSRGPEQYF
TRBV11-2 | CASSLQGGNTEAFF
TRBV6-1 | CASSGGQGAGGYTF
TRBV18 | CASSPPILTTDTQYF